This TCR beta chain was observed in a study of glioma-infiltrating T cells. Whole-study results and caveats: Tissue and blood shared very few CDR3 sequences. Non-neoplastic patients had below-expected tissue-blood divergence, while all gliomas exceeded expectation.

Using RNA template, CDR3s of TCR alpha and beta were amplified with iRepertoire arm-PCR. For one-step reverse transcription and amplification, 100-400 ng of tissue mRNA or PBMC total RNA was used. TCRdb recomputed calls from the multiplex PCR reads with MiXCR, one row per CDR3 protein. Seen here are under 200,000 distinct CDR3 sequences, 43% observed once, and the top ten hold about 5.2%. The table lists this clonotype with many counts. Its antigen is as yet unknown. Germline V CDR1 and CDR2: MNHNS, SASEGT. The CDR3 runs 15 residues. Trimming left V 3 bases short and J 2 bases short, with 14 bases between.

Sequencing was done on a sample of glioma tissue, nonneoplastic brain tissue, or PBMCs (not recorded which). The TCR sequence derives from a human donor with low-grade glioma or glioblastoma, undergoing nonglioma brain surgery, or in good health (not recorded which). The rearrangement joins TRBV6-1 to TRBJ2-7; tentative D call: TRBD1 (6 bases). CDR3 sequence reads: CASSDRDTLTYEQYF. The CDR3 DNA follows: TGTGCCAGCAGTGACCGGGACACCCTTACCTACGAGCAGTACTTC.